The 9 T cell receptor beta chains in this list originate from one sample, sequenced in a study of human T cells and chemical hapten exposure. Time point reported: patch test 1, 2 weeks after DPC sensitization. Specified treatment: therapeutic diphenylcyclopropenone sensitization with weekly scalp DPC. Unfractionated whole blood yielded total RNA. TCRdb fed the RACE reads into MiXCR, producing one record per CDR3 protein. This table holds roughly 50,000 distinct CDR3 sequences, more than 9.5% found once. The sequencing here drew on whole blood, taken in connection with sensitization to the hapten diphenylcyclopropenone (DPC). These receptors all come from a woman aged 40 to 50 with alopecia areata. Some clones in this sample may be carry-over from other donors' samples.

This clonotype was seen ten or more times. This chain uses TRBV20-1 with TRBJ2-7; D remains ambiguous. This CDR3 spans 12 amino acids. Looked up from germline, CDR1 is DFQATT and CDR2 is SNEGSKA (reference sequence). V was cut by 6 bases and J by 6 bases, with 15 bases left in between. CDR3 amino acids: CSARDRVREQYF. The CDR3 DNA is TGCAGTGCGCGAGACCGGGTCCGCGAGCAGTACTTC.

This clonotype was seen only a few times. CDR3 sequence reads: CASFRLAGLTGELFF. In nucleotides, the CDR3 is TGCGCCAGCTTTCGACTAGCGGGCCTCACCGGGGAGCTGTTTTTT. V and J are TRBV10-2 and TRBJ2-2, with TRBD2 matching over 10 bases. The CDR3 is 15 residues long. After removal of 8 bases from V and 4 bases from J, the junction contained 7 bases not matched to a gene. The germline gives CDR1 WSHSY, CDR2 SAAADI.

In this sample, this clonotype turned up many times. This chain links TRBV4-1 with TRBJ2-7, with TRBD2 matching 10 bases. Germline loops: CDR1 MGHRA, CDR2 YSYEKL. The CDR3 runs to 18 residues. Trimming took 3 bases from V and 4 from J; bases not matched to a gene: 15. Written as DNA, the CDR3 is TGCGCCAGCAGCCACCCGGGAAAGACGCGGACTAGCGGTTACGAGCAGTACTTC. It encodes CASSHPGKTRTSGYEQYF.

This clonotype was counted only a few times. The genes are TRBV28 and TRBJ1-4, with 9 bases matching TRBD1. CDR3 length: 16 amino acids. Germline CDR1 reads MDHEN; CDR2 reads SYDVKM. The V and J ends lost 5 bases and 7 bases, in that order; junction bases with no gene match: 11. The CDR3 DNA sequence: TGTGCCAGCAGTCCAATCTACAGGGGGCGAAGTGAAAAACTGTTTTTT. Translated: CASSPIYRGRSEKLFF.

This clonotype showed up many times. The rearrangement links TRBV29-1 to TRBJ2-2; 10 bases align to TRBD1. The CDR3 has 13 amino acids. Germline V gives CDR1 SQVTM, CDR2 ANQGSEA. J lost 1 base, V lost 7 bases, and 0 bases had no gene match. The CDR3 sequence: CSGDRGNTGELFF. CDR3 coding DNA: TGCAGCGGGGACAGGGGGAACACCGGGGAGCTGTTTTTT.

This clonotype was seen a handful of times. This chain uses TRBV7-9 with TRBJ2-3; 7 nucleotides agree with TRBD2. V lost 4 bases, J lost 1 base, and 5 bases stayed unmatched. Per germline, CDR1 SEHNR and CDR2 FQNEAQ (reference sequence). The CDR3 sequence is 15 residues long. The CDR3 here is CASSSIAGGTDTQYF. The DNA for the CDR3 is TGTGCCAGCAGCTCCATAGCGGGTGGCACAGATACGCAGTATTTT.

This clonotype came up many times. The chain employs TRBV9 and TRBJ1-1; D gene uncertain. The CDR3 spans 14 residues. Trimming stripped 0 bases from V and 1 base from J, with 7 bases between. The V gene's germline CDR1 is SGDLS and CDR2 YYNGEE. The CDR3 sequence: CASSVGLKNTEAFF. The CDR3, as DNA: TGTGCCAGCAGCGTAGGGCTGAAGAACACTGAAGCTTTCTTT.

This clonotype has just a few counts. V is TRBV4-2 and J is TRBJ2-7; the D is unclear. Germline V gene data show CDR1 as LGHNA and CDR2 as YNFKEQ. Trimming removed 0 bases at V and 1 base at J, with 10 bases between. The CDR3 spans 15 residues. In DNA, the CDR3 is TGTGCCAGCAGCCAAGATAGAGGATTTTCCTACGAGCAGTACTTC. Protein: CASSQDRGFSYEQYF.

This clonotype is labeled medium-sized. The chain employs TRBV5-6 and TRBJ2-5; D unclear. Trimming shortened V by 0 bases and J by 1 base, and 4 bases separated the two germline ends. From germline, CDR1 is SGHDT and CDR2 YYEEEE. The CDR3 has 13 amino acids. CDR3 loop: CASSLVLQETQYF. For the CDR3, the DNA is TGTGCCAGCAGCTTGGTTCTCCAAGAGACCCAGTACTTC.